Each of the 21 T cell receptor beta chains below was sequenced from the same sample in a study of T-cell memory formation after mild COVID-19. TCRdb re-analysed the 5' RACE reads in MiXCR, keeping a single row per CDR3 protein. The sample lists some 120,000 distinct CDR3 sequences; about 17% were seen once. Sequencing used PBMCs or a T cell subset sorted from them (not recorded which). These receptors all come from an adult woman who had mild COVID-19 (a few samples of this study predate the infection). Cell type and time point are not known.

This clonotype was seen a few times. V gene TRBV7-9 combines with J gene TRBJ2-7; D ambiguous. Looked up from germline, CDR1 is SEHNR and CDR2 is FQNEAQ (reference sequence). Trimming took 5 bases from V and 2 from J, leaving 19 bases between them. The CDR3 covers 16 residues. The CDR3 loop is CASSGPPRTGPYEQYF. DNA for the CDR3: TGTGCCAGCAGCGGCCCGCCGAGGACCGGTCCCTACGAGCAGTACTTC.

This clonotype turned up a few times. The rearrangement links TRBV7-9 to TRBJ1-1; 7 bases agree with TRBD1. Losses at the gene ends were 6 bases for V and 2 bases for J; bases not matched to a gene: 6. The CDR3 sequence is 14 residues long. In germline, CDR1 is SEHNR, CDR2 FQNEAQ (reference sequence). The CDR3 nucleotides are TGTGCCAGCAGGGACAGACAGGGAAACACTGAAGCTTTCTTT. Translated, it gives CASRDRQGNTEAFF.

This chain uses TRBV24-1 with TRBJ2-3; D unresolved. Germline CDR1 KGHDR, CDR2 SFDVKD. Trimming left V 3 bases short and J 3 bases short, with 6 bases between. The CDR3 is 13 residues long. The CDR3 coding sequence is TGTGCCACCAGTGATCGGAGTACAGATACGCAGTATTTT. Translating gives CATSDRSTDTQYF.

This clonotype was recorded a few times. The chain uses TRBV5-1 and TRBJ2-7, with D unclear. This CDR3 spans 14 amino acids. Germline assignment: CDR1 SGHRS and CDR2 YFSETQ. The ends were cut back, 4 bases at V and 4 bases at J, with 15 bases in the middle. The CDR3 region has the DNA TGCGCCAGCAGCCTGGGTGTAGCTTCATACGAGCAGTACTTC. Protein: CASSLGVASYEQYF. Full variable domain (rest looked up from reference TRBV5-1 and TRBJ2-7): KAGVTQTPRYLIKTRGQQVTLSCSPISGHRSVSWYQQTPGQGLQFLFEYFSETQRNKGNFPGRFSGRQFSNSRSEMNVSTLELGDSALYLCASSLGVASYEQYFGPGTRLTVT.

The V gene is TRBV18, the J gene TRBJ2-7, with D hard to call. Trimming stripped 0 bases from V and 6 bases from J, with 15 bases between. Germline-derived CDR1 and CDR2 are KGHSH and LQKENI. CDR3 length: 15 amino acids. CDR3 in DNA: TGTGCCAGCTCACCACCGCGGATCCAGAATCGCGAGCAGTACTTC. Translating it yields CASSPPRIQNREQYF.

The chain couples TRBV2 to TRBJ2-1; 8 nucleotides line up with TRBD2. The CDR3 extends over 17 amino acids. The germline V gene encodes CDR1 SNHLY and CDR2 FYNNEI. Trimming at V came to 2 bases and at J to 7 bases, leaving 13 bases not matched to a gene. The CDR3 DNA reads TGTGCCAGCAGTGAATGGAAAAGCGGGAGCCAGGGTAATGAGCAGTTCTTC. This sequence encodes CASSEWKSGSQGNEQFF.

V is TRBV12-3 or TRBV12-4 and J is TRBJ2-7; D gene uncertain. Trimming shortened V by 6 bases and J by 2 bases, and 11 bases separated the two germline ends. This CDR3 comprises 13 residues. CDR3: CASRDGRTYEQYF. The DNA of the CDR3 is TGTGCCAGCAGGGATGGGCGAACCTACGAGCAGTACTTC.

This clonotype was counted between two and nine times. The V call is TRBV15, the J call TRBJ2-2; D unclear. Germline CDR1 LNHNV, CDR2 YYDKDF (reference sequence). Trimming stripped 0 bases from V and 7 bases from J, with 12 bases between. The CDR3 has 15 amino acids. CDR3 DNA sequence: TGTGCCACCAGCAGAGATGGAGAAAAGGTCGGGGAGCTGTTTTTT. It specifies CATSRDGEKVGELFF.

This rearrangement joins TRBV7-3 to TRBJ2-5, with 7 positions matching TRBD1. V shed 1 base, J shed 2 bases, and the junction held 4 bases outside the gene matches. There are 15 residues in the CDR3. The germline V gene encodes CDR1 SGHTA and CDR2 FQGTGA. The CDR3 sequence: CASSLIWTGQETQYF. CDR3 in DNA: TGTGCCAGCAGCTTAATATGGACAGGACAAGAGACCCAGTACTTC.

This clonotype came up a few times. This chain uses TRBV14 with TRBJ2-7, with TRBD2 matching over 7 bases. The junction had 9 bases not matched to a gene; V was cut back by 1 base and J by 0 bases. CDR3 length: 17 residues. Germline CDR1 and CDR2: SGHDN and FVKESK. This chain's CDR3 is CASSQAGRGLSSYEQYF. For the CDR3, the DNA is TGTGCCAGCAGCCAAGCGGGGAGGGGCCTGAGCTCCTACGAGCAGTACTTC.

This clonotype has more than one count but fewer than ten. CDR3 amino acids: CASSLVFEGAHGYTF. The CDR3 region has the DNA TGTGCCAGCAGCTTGGTTTTCGAGGGGGCTCATGGCTACACCTTC. The chain recombines TRBV5-4 with TRBJ1-2; TRBD1 matches at 7 bases. V lost 0 bases to trimming and J lost 6 bases; unmatched junction nucleotides: 8. Per germline, CDR1 SGHNT and CDR2 YYREEE (reference sequence). This CDR3 contains 15 residues.

This clonotype was counted a few times. V and J are TRBV6-5 and TRBJ2-1; D is unclear. The CDR3 contains 12 residues. Germline V gives CDR1 MNHEY, CDR2 SVGAGI. V was trimmed by 2 bases and J by 11 bases, leaving 10 bases between them. The CDR3 DNA reads TGTGCCAGCAGTTACGGTGGGGTTAAGCAGTTCTTC. Translating gives CASSYGGVKQFF.

V is TRBV7-8 and J is TRBJ2-7; D remains ambiguous. The V gene's germline CDR1 is SGHVS and CDR2 FQNEAQ. The V end was cut by 5 bases, the J end by 4 bases, with 18 bases between. CDR3 length: 15 amino acids. CDR3 in DNA: TGTGCCAGCAGCCCCAGACGGCTACTATTTTACGAGCAGTACTTC. This translates into CASSPRRLLFYEQYF.

This clonotype was observed a handful of times. The chain has TRBV12-3 or TRBV12-4 and TRBJ2-7; D is undetermined. The CDR3 has 14 residues. The V end was cut by 3 bases, the J end by 2 bases, with 11 bases between. CDR3 sequence reads: CASSFRLGTYEQYF. The CDR3 coding sequence is TGTGCCAGCAGTTTCAGGTTAGGGACCTACGAGCAGTACTTC.

This clonotype was seen a handful of times. The chain employs TRBV27 and TRBJ2-5; a weak D match, TRBD1 (5 bases). The CDR3 totals 15 residues. Trimming shortened V by 4 bases and J by 4 bases, and 16 bases separated the two germline ends. The germline gives CDR1 MNHEY, CDR2 SMNVEV (reference sequence). CDR3 protein: CASSWLRGQGETQYF. DNA of the CDR3: TGTGCCAGCAGTTGGTTACGAGGCCAGGGAGAGACCCAGTACTTC.

V gene TRBV13 combines with J gene TRBJ1-1; maybe TRBD1 (5 bases). CDR3 size: 16 residues. V was pared by 2 bases and J by 5 bases, with 18 bases between. The germline gives CDR1 PRHDT, CDR2 FYEKMQ (reference sequence). CDR3 nucleotides: TGTGCCAGCAGCTTACCGAAGGTGGGGGTGGGAACTGAAGCTTTCTTT. Protein: CASSLPKVGVGTEAFF.

V usage is TRBV18 and J usage is TRBJ2-7, with TRBD1 matching 7 bases. CDR1 is KGHSH and CDR2 is LQKENI in the germline V gene. CDR3 size: 14 residues. V was pared by 3 bases and J by 4 bases, with 6 bases of the junction left unmatched. Here the CDR3 DNA reads TGTGCCAGCTCACCGGGGACAGTGCATTACGAGCAGTACTTC. Encoded protein: CASSPGTVHYEQYF.

The chain joins TRBV20-1 to TRBJ2-3; tentatively, D is TRBD1 or TRBD2 (5 bases each). CDR1 and CDR2 (germline): DFQATT, SNEGSKA (reference sequence). Deletions cut 0 bases from V and 3 bases from J, with 13 bases between. This CDR3 comprises 15 residues. The CDR3 sequence: CSARDPRGRTDTQYF. CDR3 nucleotides: TGCAGTGCTAGAGATCCTCGGGGCCGAACAGATACGCAGTATTTT.

This clonotype was observed a handful of times. The rearrangement links TRBV28 to TRBJ1-2, with D uncertain. Germline V lookup: CDR1 MDHEN, CDR2 SYDVKM. Trimming removed 4 bases at V and 8 bases at J, with 8 bases between. The length of the CDR3 is 11 residues. This chain's CDR3 is CASSSRTGYTF. In DNA form, the CDR3 reads TGTGCCAGCAGTTCTCGTACAGGCTACACCTTC.

This clonotype showed up just a few times. The V call is TRBV7-3, the J call TRBJ1-1; TRBD1 matches at 7 bases. This CDR3 spans 14 amino acids. Germline assignment: CDR1 SGHTA and CDR2 FQGTGA. Trimming removed 3 bases from V and 3 bases from J; junction bases left unmatched: 4. The CDR3 loop is CASSFTGDHTEAFF. CDR3 bases: TGTGCCAGCAGCTTCACAGGGGACCACACTGAAGCTTTCTTT.

The chain has TRBV6-2 or TRBV6-3 and TRBJ2-1; maybe TRBD2 (5 bases). The CDR3 is 14 residues long. Trimming pared 2 bases from V and 3 bases from J, leaving 8 bases between. Per germline, CDR1 MNHEY and CDR2 SVGEGT. The CDR3 loop reads CASSYLSGYNEQFF. The DNA of the CDR3 is TGTGCCAGCAGTTACCTGAGCGGCTACAATGAGCAGTTCTTC.